This TCR beta chain stems from a study of identical twins. General study results and limits: A lower insertion count was a feature of abundant cord blood beta clonotypes, with no such feature in memory repertoires.

Concerning this clonotype itself: Its target is not known.

This CDR3 is 12 amino acids long. Trimming shortened V by 2 bases and J by 9 bases, and 5 bases separated the two germline ends. Germline loops: CDR1 MNHEY, CDR2 SMNVEV (reference sequence). After template switching added a universal primer site, the resulting cDNA carried unique molecular identifiers. TCRdb itself ran the 5' RACE reads through MiXCR, one entry per CDR3 protein. The data hold 1.5 million to 2 million distinct CDR3 sequences, with 25% to 35% observed a single time. This TCR derives from a newborn girl in good health. The sequencing sample was made of cord blood. This chain uses TRBV27 with TRBJ1-6; D is unresolved. CDR3: CASSLRFSPLHF. For the CDR3, the DNA is TGTGCCAGCAGTTTAAGGTTTTCACCCCTCCACTTT.